The 5 T cell receptor beta chains below were found in one sample sequenced in a study of blood T cell repertoires in COVID-19. TCRdb keeps only in-frame clones here, not all; method: immunoSEQ multiplex PCR. Among 270,000 or so clones, about 90% were seen once, and the ten largest hold around 10%. The specimen sequenced was peripheral blood. These receptor sequences come from a woman aged 25 to 39 with COVID-19, enrolled during active disease.

J is TRBJ1-1 and V is TRBV7-2; no clear D gene. This CDR3 has 15 residues. The germline V and J ends were trimmed by 1 base and 2 bases, with 11 bases remaining between them. Germline V gene data show CDR1 as SGHTA and CDR2 as FQGNSA. This CDR3 reads CASSLEYSSNTEAFF. In nucleotides, the CDR3 is TGTGCCAGCAGCTTAGAATATAGCAGTAACACTGAAGCTTTCTTT.

This clone was counted once. The V call is TRBV27, the J call TRBJ2-7; 12 positions agree with TRBD1. V lost 5 bases, J lost 9 bases, and 11 bases stayed unmatched. This CDR3 region has 15 residues. Looked up from germline, CDR1 is MNHEY and CDR2 is SMNVEV (reference sequence). CDR3 DNA sequence: TGTGCCAGCAGTCCGACGGGACAGGGGGCGAGTGTGCAGTACTTC. The encoded protein is CASSPTGQGASVQYF.

J is TRBJ1-2 and V is TRBV5-4; 8 bases match TRBD1. Germline V lookup: CDR1 SGHNT, CDR2 YYREEE (reference sequence). The CDR3 extends over 14 amino acids. V lost 4 bases, J lost 4 bases, and 6 bases stayed unmatched. CDR3 amino acids: CASSPGQGTYGYTF. The CDR3 coding sequence is TGTGCCAGCAGCCCCGGACAGGGCACCTATGGCTACACCTTC.

The chain carries TRBV28 and TRBJ2-7; D gene uncertain. V was trimmed by 4 bases and J by 6 bases, leaving 10 bases between them. Germline CDR1 is MDHEN and CDR2 is SYDVKM. The CDR3 is made up of 12 amino acids. DNA for the CDR3: TGTGCCAGCAGTTCGGTCGAGCGCGAGCAGTACTTC. Translating gives CASSSVEREQYF.

The CDR3 DNA sequence: TGTGCCAGCTCACCGTCCAGGCAGGGGAACACTGAAGCTTTCTTT. It translates to CASSPSRQGNTEAFF. This chain links TRBV18 with TRBJ1-1, with D possibly matching TRBD1 (5 bases). From germline, CDR1 is KGHSH and CDR2 LQKENI. The ends were cut back, 3 bases at V and 1 base at J, with 12 bases in the middle. The CDR3 is made up of 15 amino acids.